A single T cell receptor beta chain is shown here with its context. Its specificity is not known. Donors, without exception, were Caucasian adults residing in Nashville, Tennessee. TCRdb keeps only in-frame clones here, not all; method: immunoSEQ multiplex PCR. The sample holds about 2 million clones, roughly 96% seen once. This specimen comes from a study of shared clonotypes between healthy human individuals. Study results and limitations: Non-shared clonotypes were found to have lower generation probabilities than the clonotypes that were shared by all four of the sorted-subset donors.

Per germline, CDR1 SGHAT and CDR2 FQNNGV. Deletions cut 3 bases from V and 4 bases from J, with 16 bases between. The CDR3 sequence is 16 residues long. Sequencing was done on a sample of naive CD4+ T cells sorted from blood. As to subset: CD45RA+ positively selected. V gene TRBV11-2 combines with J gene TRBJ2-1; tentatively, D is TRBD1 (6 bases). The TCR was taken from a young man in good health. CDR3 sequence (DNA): TGTGCCAGCAGCTTGGGCAGGGGTTATTGGTACAATGAGCAGTTCTTC. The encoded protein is CASSLGRGYWYNEQFF.